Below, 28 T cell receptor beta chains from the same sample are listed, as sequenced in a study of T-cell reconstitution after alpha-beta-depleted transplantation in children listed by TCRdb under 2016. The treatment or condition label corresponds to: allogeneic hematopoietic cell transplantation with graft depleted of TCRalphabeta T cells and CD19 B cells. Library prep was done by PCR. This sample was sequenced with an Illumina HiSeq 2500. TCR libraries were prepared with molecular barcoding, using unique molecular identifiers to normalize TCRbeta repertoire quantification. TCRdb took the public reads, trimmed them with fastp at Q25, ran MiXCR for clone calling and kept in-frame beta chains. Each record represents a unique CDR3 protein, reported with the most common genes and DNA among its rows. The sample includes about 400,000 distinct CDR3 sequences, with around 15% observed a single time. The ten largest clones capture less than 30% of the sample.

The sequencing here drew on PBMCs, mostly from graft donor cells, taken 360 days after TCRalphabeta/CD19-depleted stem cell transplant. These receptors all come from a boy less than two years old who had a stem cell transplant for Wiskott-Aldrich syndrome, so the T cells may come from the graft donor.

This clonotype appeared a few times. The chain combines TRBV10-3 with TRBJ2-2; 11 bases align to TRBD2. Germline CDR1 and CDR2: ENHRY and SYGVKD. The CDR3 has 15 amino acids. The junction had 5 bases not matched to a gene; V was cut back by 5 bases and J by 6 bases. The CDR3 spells CAISPGLAAPGELFF. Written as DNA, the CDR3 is TGTGCCATCAGTCCGGGACTAGCGGCCCCCGGGGAGCTGTTTTTT.

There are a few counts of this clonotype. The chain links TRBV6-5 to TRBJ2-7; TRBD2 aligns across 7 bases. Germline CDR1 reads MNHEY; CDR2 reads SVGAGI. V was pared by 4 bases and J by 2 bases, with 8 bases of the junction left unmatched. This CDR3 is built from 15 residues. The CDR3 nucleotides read TGTGCCAGCAGTTCGGGAGGCGGACTAGCCTACGAGCAGTACTTC. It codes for CASSSGGGLAYEQYF.

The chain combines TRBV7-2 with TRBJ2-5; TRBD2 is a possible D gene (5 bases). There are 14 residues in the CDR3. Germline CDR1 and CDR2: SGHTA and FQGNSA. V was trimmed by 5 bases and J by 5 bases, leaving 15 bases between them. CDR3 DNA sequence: TGTGCCAGCAGCCCCCTTCGGGGTGACGAGACCCAGTACTTC. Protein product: CASSPLRGDETQYF.

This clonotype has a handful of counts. CDR3: CATGPLVDQETQYF. As DNA, the CDR3 is TGTGCCACCGGACCGCTCGTCGACCAAGAGACCCAGTACTTC. The gene calls are TRBV10-3 and TRBJ2-5; D is unresolved. This CDR3 is built from 14 residues. The V and J ends lost 10 bases and 0 bases respectively, with 15 bases between them. The germline gives CDR1 ENHRY, CDR2 SYGVKD.

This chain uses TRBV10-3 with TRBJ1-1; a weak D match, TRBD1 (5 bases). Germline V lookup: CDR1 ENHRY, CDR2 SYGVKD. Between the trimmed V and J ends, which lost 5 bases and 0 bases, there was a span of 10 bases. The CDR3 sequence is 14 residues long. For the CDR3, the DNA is TGTGCCATCAGTTGGACACTCATGAACACTGAAGCTTTCTTT. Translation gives CAISWTLMNTEAFF.

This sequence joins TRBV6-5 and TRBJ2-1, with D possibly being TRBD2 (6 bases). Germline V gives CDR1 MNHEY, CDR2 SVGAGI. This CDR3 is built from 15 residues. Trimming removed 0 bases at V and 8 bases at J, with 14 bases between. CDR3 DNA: TGTGCCAGCAGTTACTCCCCCTGGGCGGGACATGAGCAGTTCTTC. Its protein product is CASSYSPWAGHEQFF.

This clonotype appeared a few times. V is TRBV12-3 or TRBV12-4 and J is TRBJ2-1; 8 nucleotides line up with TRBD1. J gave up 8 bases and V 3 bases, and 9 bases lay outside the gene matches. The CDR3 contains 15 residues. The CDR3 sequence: CASSFPDRGVDEQFF. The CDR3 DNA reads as TGTGCCAGCAGTTTCCCCGACAGGGGTGTGGATGAGCAGTTCTTC.

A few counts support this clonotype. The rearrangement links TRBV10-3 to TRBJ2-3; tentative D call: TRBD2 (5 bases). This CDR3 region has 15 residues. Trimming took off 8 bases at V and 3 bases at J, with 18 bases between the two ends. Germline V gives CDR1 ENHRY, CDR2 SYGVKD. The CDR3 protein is CAIGRSTPGTDTQYF. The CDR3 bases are TGTGCCATCGGGCGGTCGACGCCGGGGACAGATACGCAGTATTTT.

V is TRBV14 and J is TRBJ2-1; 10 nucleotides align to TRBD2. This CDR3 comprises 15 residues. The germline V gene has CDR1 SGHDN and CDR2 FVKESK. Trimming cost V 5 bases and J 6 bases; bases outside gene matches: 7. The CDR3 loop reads CASSNRLAGRNEQFF. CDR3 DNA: TGTGCCAGCAGCAACCGACTAGCGGGTCGCAATGAGCAGTTCTTC.

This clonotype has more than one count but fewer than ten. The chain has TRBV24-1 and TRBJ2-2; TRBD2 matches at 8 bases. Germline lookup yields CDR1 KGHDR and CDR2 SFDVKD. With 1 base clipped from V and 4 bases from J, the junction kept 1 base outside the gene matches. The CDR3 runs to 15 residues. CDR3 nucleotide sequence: TGTGCCACCAGTGATTTTGGGACTAGCACCGGGGAGCTGTTTTTT. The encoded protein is CATSDFGTSTGELFF.

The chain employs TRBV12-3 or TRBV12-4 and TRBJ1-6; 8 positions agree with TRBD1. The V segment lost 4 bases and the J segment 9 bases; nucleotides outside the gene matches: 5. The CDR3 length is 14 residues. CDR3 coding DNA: TGTGCCAGCAGTTCCGACAGGGGTGGTTCACCCCTCCACTTT. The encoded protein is CASSSDRGGSPLHF.

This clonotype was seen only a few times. CDR3: CASSLDRFNTGELFF. The CDR3 coding sequence is TGTGCCAGCAGCTTAGACAGGTTTAACACCGGGGAGCTGTTTTTT. The chain couples TRBV7-2 to TRBJ2-2, with a weak D call TRBD1 (5 bases). The CDR3 runs to 15 residues. V was trimmed by 1 base and J by 2 bases, leaving 8 bases between them. Germline V lookup: CDR1 SGHTA, CDR2 FQGNSA.

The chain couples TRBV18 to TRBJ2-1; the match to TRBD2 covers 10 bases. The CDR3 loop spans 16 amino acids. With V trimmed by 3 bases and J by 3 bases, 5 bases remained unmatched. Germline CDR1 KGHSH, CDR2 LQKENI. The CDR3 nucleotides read TGTGCCAGCTCACCGACCCTAGCGGGAGTCTACAATGAGCAGTTCTTC. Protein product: CASSPTLAGVYNEQFF.

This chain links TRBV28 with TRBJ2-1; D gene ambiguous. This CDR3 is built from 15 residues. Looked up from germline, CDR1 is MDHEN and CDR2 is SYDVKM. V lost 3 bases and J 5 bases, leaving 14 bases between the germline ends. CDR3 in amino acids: CASSLEPRGHNEQFF. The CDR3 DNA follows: TGTGCCAGCAGTTTGGAGCCCCGAGGTCACAATGAGCAGTTCTTC.

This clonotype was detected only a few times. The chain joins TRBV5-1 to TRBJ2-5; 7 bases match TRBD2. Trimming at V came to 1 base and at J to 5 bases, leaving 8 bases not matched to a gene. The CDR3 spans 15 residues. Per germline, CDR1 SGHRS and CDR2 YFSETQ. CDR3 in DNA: TGCGCCAGCAGCTTGTTTCCGGGAGGTTGGGAGACCCAGTACTTC. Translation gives CASSLFPGGWETQYF. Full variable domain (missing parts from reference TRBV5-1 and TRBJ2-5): KAGVTQTPRYLIKTRGQQVTLSCSPISGHRSVSWYQQTPGQGLQFLFEYFSETQRNKGNFPGRFSGRQFSNSRSEMNVSTLELGDSALYLCASSLFPGGWETQYFGPGTRLLVL.

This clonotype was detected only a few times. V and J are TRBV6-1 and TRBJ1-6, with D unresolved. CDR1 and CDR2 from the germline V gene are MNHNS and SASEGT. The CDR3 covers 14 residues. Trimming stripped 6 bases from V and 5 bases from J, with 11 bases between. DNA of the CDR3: TGTGCCAGCAGCTGGGGAGGGCATAATTCACCCCTCCACTTT. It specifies CASSWGGHNSPLHF.

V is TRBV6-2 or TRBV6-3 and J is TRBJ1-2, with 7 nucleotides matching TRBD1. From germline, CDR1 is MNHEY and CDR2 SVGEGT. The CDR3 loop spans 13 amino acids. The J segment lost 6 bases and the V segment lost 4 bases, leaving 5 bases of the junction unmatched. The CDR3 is CASSLDRRDGYTF. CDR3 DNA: TGTGCCAGCAGTTTGGACAGGCGGGATGGCTACACCTTC.

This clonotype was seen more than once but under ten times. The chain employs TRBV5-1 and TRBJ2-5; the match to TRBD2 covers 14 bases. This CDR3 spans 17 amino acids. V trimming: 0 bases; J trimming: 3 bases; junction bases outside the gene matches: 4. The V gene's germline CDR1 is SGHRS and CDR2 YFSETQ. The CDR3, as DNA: TGCGCCAGCAGCTTGGACCTGGGACTAGCGGGGGAAGAGACCCAGTACTTC. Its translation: CASSLDLGLAGEETQYF.

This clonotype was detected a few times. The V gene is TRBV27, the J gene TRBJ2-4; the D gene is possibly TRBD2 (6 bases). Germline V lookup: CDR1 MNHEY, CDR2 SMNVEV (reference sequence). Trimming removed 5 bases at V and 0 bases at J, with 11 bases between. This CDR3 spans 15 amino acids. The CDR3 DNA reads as TGTGCCAGCAGTAAGCTGGGACTAGCCAAAAACATTCAGTACTTC. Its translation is CASSKLGLAKNIQYF.

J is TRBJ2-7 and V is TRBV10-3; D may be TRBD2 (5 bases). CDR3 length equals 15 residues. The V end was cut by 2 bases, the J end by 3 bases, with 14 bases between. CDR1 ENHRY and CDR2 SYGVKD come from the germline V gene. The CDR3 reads CAISELLTTSYEQYF. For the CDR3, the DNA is TGTGCCATCAGTGAGCTCCTTACTACTAGCTACGAGCAGTACTTC.

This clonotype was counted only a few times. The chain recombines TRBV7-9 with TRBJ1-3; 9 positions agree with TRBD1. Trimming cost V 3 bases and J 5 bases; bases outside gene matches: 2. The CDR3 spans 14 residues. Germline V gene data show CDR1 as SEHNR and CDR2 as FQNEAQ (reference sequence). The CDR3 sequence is CASSLDRGRNTIYF. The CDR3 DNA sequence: TGTGCCAGCAGCTTGGACAGGGGAAGAAACACCATATATTTT.

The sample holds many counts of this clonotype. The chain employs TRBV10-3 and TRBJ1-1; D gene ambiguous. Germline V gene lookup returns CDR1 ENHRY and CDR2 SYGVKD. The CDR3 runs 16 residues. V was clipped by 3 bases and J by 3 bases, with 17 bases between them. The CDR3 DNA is TGTGCCATCAGTGAACGTATGTTGGGGAGGGACACTGAAGCTTTCTTT. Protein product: CAISERMLGRDTEAFF.

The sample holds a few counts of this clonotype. The CDR3 DNA reads as TGCAGTGCTAGAGCGGACAGTTTCTATGGCTACACCTTC. Translated: CSARADSFYGYTF. The V gene is TRBV20-1, the J gene TRBJ1-2, with a possible D match to TRBD1 (6 bases). V lost 1 base to trimming and J lost 4 bases, with 10 bases between them. Germline CDR1 DFQATT, CDR2 SNEGSKA (reference sequence). The length of the CDR3 is 13 residues.

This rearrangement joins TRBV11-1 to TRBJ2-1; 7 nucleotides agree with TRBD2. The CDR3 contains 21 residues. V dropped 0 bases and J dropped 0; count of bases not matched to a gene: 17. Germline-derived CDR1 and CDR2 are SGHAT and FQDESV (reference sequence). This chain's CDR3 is CASSLAGEGQDLLSSYNEQFF. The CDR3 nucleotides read TGTGCCAGCAGCTTAGCGGGGGAGGGCCAAGACCTACTTAGCTCCTACAATGAGCAGTTCTTC.

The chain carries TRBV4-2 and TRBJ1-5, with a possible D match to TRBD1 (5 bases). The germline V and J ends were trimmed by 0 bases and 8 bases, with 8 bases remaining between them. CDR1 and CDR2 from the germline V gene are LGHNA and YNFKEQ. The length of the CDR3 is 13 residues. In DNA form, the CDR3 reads TGTGCCAGCAGCCAAGATCAGGGAAAGCCCCAGCATTTT. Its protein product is CASSQDQGKPQHF.

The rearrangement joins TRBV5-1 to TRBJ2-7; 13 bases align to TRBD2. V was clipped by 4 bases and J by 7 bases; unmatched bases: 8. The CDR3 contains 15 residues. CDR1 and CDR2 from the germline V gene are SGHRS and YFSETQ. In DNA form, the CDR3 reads TGCGCCAGCAGCAACCGGACTAGCGGGGGCGCGGAGCAGTACTTC. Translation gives CASSNRTSGGAEQYF.

CDR3 DNA: TGTGCCAGCAGTTACCAATCTCTCCAGGGATCTGGGGCCAACGTCCTGACTTTC. The encoded protein is CASSYQSLQGSGANVLTF. The gene calls are TRBV6-6 and TRBJ2-6; D perhaps matches TRBD1 (5 bases). The CDR3 totals 18 residues. V dropped 2 bases and J dropped 1 base, with 15 bases sitting between them. The germline gives CDR1 MNHNY, CDR2 SVGAGI (reference sequence).

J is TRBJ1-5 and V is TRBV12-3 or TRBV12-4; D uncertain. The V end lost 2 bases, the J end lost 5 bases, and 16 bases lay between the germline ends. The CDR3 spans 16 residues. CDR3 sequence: CASSLSVGVRDQPQHF. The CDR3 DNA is TGTGCCAGCAGTTTATCGGTGGGAGTCAGAGATCAGCCCCAGCATTTT.